This TCR beta chain stems from a study of metastatic and nonmetastatic thyroid tumors. About the research overall: Repertoires from malignant and benign thyroid patients were compared across blood and tumor or nodule tissue.

MiXCR re-clonotyped the PCR reads for TCRdb. The sample holds around 6,700 clones, around a third seen once. All patients reached thyroid surgery having received no treatment beforehand. On this clone: At one boundary the junction diverges from the germline segment, which might be a read error.

The CDR3 has 15 residues. Germline assignment: CDR1 SGHAT and CDR2 FQNNGV. The chain recombines TRBV11-2 with TRBJ2-7, with D hard to call. This clonotype was sampled from a female donor with papillary thyroid cancer or a benign thyroid nodule (not recorded which). Some clones in this sample may be carry-over from other donors' samples. Sequenced: adjacent normal tissue. The CDR3 here is CASILNPALTYEQYF. CDR3 coding DNA: TGTGCCAGCATCTTAAACCCGGCCCTTACCTACGAGCAGTACTTC.